The rows below give T cell receptor beta chains drawn from one sample of a study of T cell responses to AZD1222 COVID-19 vaccine. Generated by immunoSEQ multiplex PCR, the TCRdb table keeps only in-frame clones and is missing some. The data hold under 150,000 clones, with 75% to 90% observed a single time. This material consisted of peripheral blood, taken 28 days after the second AZD1222 dose. The origin of the receptors is an adult who received the AZD1222 COVID-19 vaccine. Each CDR3 is given with its conserved first and last residue. The D gene is left open where the match is weak. Clone size is given for some rows only: seen once, a few or many times, or a class if the clone is expanded.

NA	TRBJ2-2	TRBV4-1	TRBD2	CASSPRGLVFGELFF	TGCGCCAGCAGCCCCCGGGGACTAGTATTCGGGGAGCTGTTTTTT
once	TRBJ2-2	TRBV7-2	NA	CASSRAGANTGELFF	TGTGCCAGCAGCCGGGCGGGGGCTAACACCGGGGAGCTGTTTTTT
few	TRBJ1-1	TRBV5-4	TRBD1	CASSLGEGAGYTEAFF	TGTGCCAGCAGCTTGGGAGAGGGGGCAGGGTACACTGAAGCTTTCTTT
NA	TRBJ1-1	TRBV30	NA	CAWSSGYTEAFF	TGTGCCTGGAGTTCCGGGTACACTGAAGCTTTCTTT
NA	TRBJ1-3	TRBV7-9	NA	CASSTSGDSGNTIYF	TGTGCCAGCAGCACCTCAGGGGACTCTGGAAACACCATATATTTT
NA	TRBJ2-5	TRBV29-1	NA	CSVREFEETQYF	TGCAGCGTCCGGGAGTTCGAAGAGACCCAGTACTTC
NA	TRBJ2-5	TRBV7-2	NA	CASSLDRHIGETQYF	TGTGCCAGCAGCTTAGACCGCCATATCGGGGAGACCCAGTACTTC
few	TRBJ2-2	TRBV5-1	NA	CASGRQGDFWRGNTGELFF	TGCGCCAGCGGCCGACAGGGCGATTTCTGGCGGGGAAACACCGGGGAGCTGTTTTTT
NA	TRBJ1-3	TRBV6-2/TRBV6-3	TRBD1	CASSGDQFDRGQGNTIYF	TGTGCCAGCAGTGGGGATCAGTTCGACAGGGGGCAAGGAAACACCATATATTTT
NA	TRBJ1-4	TRBV7-3	NA	CASNSTRVPYRCEKLFF	TGTGCCAGCAATTCCACCCGCGTCCCCTATAGGTGTGAAAAACTGTTTTTT
NA	TRBJ2-5	TRBV29-1	NA	CSVVPSATSPTAQYF	TGCAGCGTTGTCCCATCCGCTACGAGCCCGACGGCCCAGTACTTC
NA	TRBJ2-1	TRBV27	TRBD2	CASSRRGGSSYNEQFF	TGTGCCAGCAGTCGCCGGGGCGGGAGCTCCTACAATGAGCAGTTCTTC
NA	TRBJ1-5	TRBV24-1	NA	CATSGTEGNQPQHF	TGTGCCACCAGTGGGACAGAGGGCAATCAGCCCCAGCATTTT
NA	TRBJ2-1	TRBV7-2	NA	CASSLSSSSYNEQFF	TGTGCCAGCAGCTTAAGTTCAAGCTCCTACAATGAGCAGTTCTTC
NA	TRBJ2-3	TRBV11-2	TRBD1	CASSPIGNGRTGTQYF	TGTGCCAGCAGCCCCATCGGGAATGGTAGGACAGGTACGCAGTATTTT
NA	TRBJ1-1	TRBV12-3/TRBV12-4	NA	CASSPGMNTEAFF	TGTGCCAGCAGTCCCGGGATGAACACTGAAGCTTTCTTT
NA	TRBJ2-3	TRBV29-1	NA	CSALTSGTSTDTQYF	TGCAGCGCCCTGACATCCGGGACTAGCACAGATACGCAGTATTTT
NA	TRBJ1-5	TRBV19	NA	CASRESREYGGNQPQHF	TGTGCCAGCCGAGAGAGCAGGGAATACGGCGGAAATCAGCCCCAGCATTTT
NA	TRBJ2-3	TRBV6-5	NA	CASSYDRQDTQYF	TGTGCCAGCAGCTACGACAGGCAAGATACGCAGTATTTT
NA	TRBJ1-4	TRBV3-1/TRBV3-2	NA	CASSLGWIRDEKLFF	TGTGCCAGCAGCCTAGGGTGGATAAGGGATGAAAAACTGTTTTTT
NA	TRBJ1-5	TRBV28	TRBD1	CASSSAGGGSDQPQHF	TGTGCCAGCAGCTCCGCAGGGGGCGGTTCGGATCAGCCCCAGCATTTT
NA	TRBJ1-1	TRBV20-1	NA	CSAQGNTEAFF	TGCAGTGCTCAGGGGAACACTGAAGCTTTCTTT
NA	TRBJ1-3	TRBV19	TRBD1	CASSISSGTGIDGSGNTIYF	TGTGCCAGTAGTATATCCTCCGGGACAGGGATTGACGGCTCTGGAAACACCATATATTTT
NA	TRBJ2-6	TRBV6-5	NA	CASNWAPGANVLTF	TGTGCCAGCAATTGGGCTCCTGGGGCCAACGTCCTGACTTTC
NA	TRBJ2-3	TRBV18	TRBD2	CASSPRFGGTDTQYF	TGTGCCAGCTCACCCCGATTCGGGGGGACAGATACGCAGTATTTT
NA	TRBJ2-3	TRBV3-1/TRBV3-2	NA	CASSQWTARTDTQYF	TGTGCCAGCAGCCAATGGACCGCCCGCACAGATACGCAGTATTTT
NA	TRBJ2-3	TRBV7-2	TRBD2	CASSLRLAGAPDTQYF	TGTGCCAGCAGCTTAAGACTAGCGGGAGCCCCAGATACGCAGTATTTT
NA	TRBJ1-4	TRBV10-3	NA	CAISESKAGVEGKLFF	TGTGCCATCAGTGAGTCGAAAGCAGGGGTAGAGGGAAAACTGTTTTTT
NA	TRBJ2-3	TRBV5-4	TRBD2	CASSYGLAGTDTQYF	TGTGCCAGCAGCTACGGACTAGCGGGAACAGATACGCAGTATTTT
NA	TRBJ1-6	TRBV6-5	NA	CASSYIAISNSPLHF	TGTGCCAGCAGTTACATAGCGATCTCTAATTCACCCCTCCACTTT
NA	TRBJ2-1	TRBV2	TRBD2	CASSHISSGGAYEQFF	TGTGCCAGCAGCCACATCTCTAGCGGGGGGGCGTATGAGCAGTTCTTC
NA	TRBJ1-2	TRBV10-2	NA	CASSARTDYNYGYTF	TGCGCCAGCAGTGCCCGGACAGATTATAACTATGGCTACACCTTC
NA	TRBJ2-5	TRBV7-2	NA	CASSLGSSGKETQYF	TGTGCCAGCAGCTTAGGTAGTAGCGGAAAAGAGACCCAGTACTTC
NA	TRBJ1-1	TRBV29-1	NA	CSVEDPGSRSEAFF	TGCAGCGTTGAAGATCCGGGGTCACGGAGCGAAGCTTTCTTT
once	TRBJ2-3	TRBV2	NA	CASSELVVGDTQYF	TGTGCCAGCAGTGAGCTGGTCGTGGGCGATACGCAGTATTTT
NA	TRBJ1-2	TRBV19	NA	CASSNLRDFSWYGYTF	TGTGCCAGTAGTAACCTCCGGGACTTTTCCTGGTATGGCTACACCTTC
NA	TRBJ1-5	TRBV27	NA	CASSSARSYSNQPQHF	TGTGCCAGCAGTTCGGCCAGATCTTATAGCAATCAGCCCCAGCATTTT
NA	TRBJ2-2	TRBV5-1	TRBD1	CASSKDRGDTGELFF	TGCGCCAGCAGCAAGGACAGGGGGGACACCGGGGAGCTGTTTTTT
few	TRBJ2-3	TRBV10-3	TRBD2	CAISQSGRGDTQYF	TGTGCCATCAGTCAGAGCGGGAGGGGAGATACGCAGTATTTT
NA	TRBJ2-5	TRBV7-2	TRBD1	CASSLGNRGTETQYF	TGTGCCAGCAGCTTGGGCAACAGGGGAACAGAGACCCAGTACTTC
NA	TRBJ1-2	TRBV20-1	NA	CSASIEVGGYGYTF	TGCAGTGCTAGTATAGAGGTTGGAGGCTATGGCTACACCTTC
NA	TRBJ1-4	TRBV7-9	NA	CASSLYVTTNEKLFF	TGTGCCAGCAGCTTATACGTGACAACTAATGAAAAACTGTTTTTT